This TCR beta chain was obtained from a study of CD8+CD57+ T cells in acquired aplastic anemia. The overall study: DNA per sorted CD4+ or CD8+ sample ranged about 0.17 to 30 ug, averaging approximately 3.1 ug.

Patients chosen for sequencing had shown CD8+CD57+ cell expansion by flow cytometry. Sampling of blood occurred while the patients had still received no therapy. According to the study, genomic DNA was the template for TCR beta VDJ and CDR3 profiling. TCRdb reprocessed the reads via MiXCR and lists one record per CDR3 protein. The sample lists approximately 100,000 distinct CDR3 sequences, 55% to 80% occurring once. Study-wide results and limits: Overlapping CD8+ CDR3 repertoires of patients and controls contained approximately 29 shared sequences.

On this clonotype itself: The antigen is not known.

Input material: sorted CD4+, CD8+, or CD8+CD57+ T cells (not recorded which) from PBMCs. The receptor was derived from a human donor with aplastic anemia.

CDR3 residues: CASSLFVGPYEQYF. CDR3 nucleotides: TGTGCCAGCAGCTTATTTGTAGGACCCTACGAGCAGTACTTC. The chain employs TRBV7-9 and TRBJ2-7; D remains ambiguous. CDR1 is SEHNR and CDR2 is FQNEAQ in the germline V gene (reference sequence). V was pared by 2 bases and J by 2 bases, with 10 bases between. The CDR3 consists of 14 residues.